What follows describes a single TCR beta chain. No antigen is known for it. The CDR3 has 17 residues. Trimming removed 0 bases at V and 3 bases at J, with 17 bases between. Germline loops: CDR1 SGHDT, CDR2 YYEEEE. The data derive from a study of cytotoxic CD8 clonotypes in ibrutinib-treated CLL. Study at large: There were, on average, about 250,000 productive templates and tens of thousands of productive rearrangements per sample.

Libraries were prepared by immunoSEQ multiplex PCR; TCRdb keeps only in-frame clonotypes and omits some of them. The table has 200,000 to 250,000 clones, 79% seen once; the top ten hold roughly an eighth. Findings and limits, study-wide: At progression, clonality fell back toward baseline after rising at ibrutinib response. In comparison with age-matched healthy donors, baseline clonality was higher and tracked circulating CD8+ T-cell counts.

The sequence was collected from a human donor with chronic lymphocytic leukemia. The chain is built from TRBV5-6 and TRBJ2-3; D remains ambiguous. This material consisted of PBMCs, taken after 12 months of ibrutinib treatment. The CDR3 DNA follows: TGTGCCAGCAGCTTGGAAGTCGGCAGGATGTGGACAGATACGCAGTATTTT. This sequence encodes CASSLEVGRMWTDTQYF.